The clone carrying this T cell receptor beta chain was recorded many times. All patients reached thyroid surgery having received no treatment beforehand. The CDR3 contains 16 residues. V was pared by 6 bases and J by 2 bases, with 12 bases of the junction left unmatched. The V gene's germline CDR1 is DFQATT and CDR2 SNEGSKA (reference sequence). TCRdb called clones again from the PCR reads with MiXCR. Here the sample spans 20,000 to 30,000 clones, more than 20% being singletons. The data were obtained in a study of metastatic and nonmetastatic thyroid tumors. The genes are TRBV20-1 and TRBJ1-1, with TRBD1 matching over 10 bases. Sequenced material: blood. The TCR was taken from a female donor with papillary thyroid cancer or a benign thyroid nodule (not recorded which). Some clones in this sample may be carry-over from other donors' samples. CDR3 residues: CSASSVDRGVNTEAFF. CDR3 in DNA: TGCAGTGCCTCCTCGGTGGACAGGGGGGTCAACACTGAAGCTTTCTTT.